The TCR beta chain under discussion was sequenced for a study of OX40 agonist ivuxolimab in advanced cancers. Study-wide findings and caveats: Clonal expansion from baseline to week 6 occurred in both CD4+ and CD8+ T cells.

With 1 base removed from V and 4 bases from J, the gap between germline ends came to 4 bases. The germline V gene has CDR1 SSHAT and CDR2 FNYEAQ (reference sequence). This CDR3 region has 13 residues. Sequencing used immunoSEQ multiplex PCR; TCRdb keeps in-frame clones, though not all of them. The sample includes 72,000 or so clones, roughly 80% of them seen just once. This clone was found a few times. What it recognizes is unknown. The source is an adult with an advanced solid tumor such as melanoma, head and neck, liver or kidney cancer. The sequenced sample was CD4+ or CD8+ T cells sorted from blood, obtained in a trial of the OX40 agonist ivuxolimab. The genes are TRBV7-7 and TRBJ1-4; D gene unclear. CDR3 bases: TGTGCCAGCAGCTTAGGCGTTAATGAAAAACTGTTTTTT. This gives the protein CASSLGVNEKLFF.